This entry concerns a single TCR beta chain. Here immunoSEQ multiplex PCR was the method, and the copy in TCRdb shows in-frame clones only, minus some. The table has several thousand clones, roughly three fifths seen once. The data belong to a study of sequential checkpoint blockade in melanoma. Treatment reported: randomized to nivolumab then ipilimumab (arm A) or the reverse (arm B). None of the patients previously received DNA-damaging chemotherapy. Live CD3+CD8+ CD19− CD56− cells were sorted from PBMCs. This CDR3 contains 13 residues. V was clipped by 4 bases and J by 4 bases; unmatched bases: 4. Germline lookup yields CDR1 SQVTM and CDR2 ANQGSEA.

The sample here was CD8+ T cells sorted from blood (inferred from file names), taken from a patient given nivolumab and ipilimumab in sequence. The receptor comes from a human donor with melanoma. The chain links TRBV29-1 to TRBJ2-7; 10 nucleotides line up with TRBD2. CDR3 nucleotide sequence: TGCAGCGTTGTGCTAGCGGGAGATTACGAGCAGTACTTC. It is translated as CSVVLAGDYEQYF.